This section outlines one TCR beta chain sequence together with its context. This entry is derived from a study of blood T cell repertoires in COVID-19. Whole-study context: T cells, B-cell-depleted T cells, or PBMCs provided the cDNA or gDNA that served as material.

The age range of participants was about 18 to 90 years, with residence in about two dozen US areas. Self-reported history from a screening survey and questionnaire set each donor's cohort. Recovery meant two consecutive negative NP/OP PCR tests, professional clearance, or resolved symptoms. TCRdb keeps only in-frame clones here, not all; method: immunoSEQ multiplex PCR. The profile shows over 400,000 clones, 80% to 90% of them singletons. Sequences were obtained from PBMCs or T cells enriched from blood (not recorded which). The receptor's source is a woman aged 60-75 years who had recovered from COVID-19.

The CDR3 DNA reads as TGTGCCAGCAGACGGGACAGGGTGGCCGTGGAGCTGTTTTTT. It yields the protein CASRRDRVAVELFF. This chain joins TRBV2 and TRBJ2-2; 9 bases align to TRBD1. Trimming took 6 bases from V and 10 from J; bases not matched to a gene: 9. Per germline, CDR1 SNHLY and CDR2 FYNNEI. The CDR3 runs 14 residues. Full variable domain (remainder filled in from reference TRBV2 and TRBJ2-2): EPEVTQTPSHQVTQMGQEVILRCVPISNHLYFYWYRQILGQKVEFLVSFYNNEISEKSEIFDDQFSVERPDGSNFTLKIRSTKLEDSAMYFCASRRDRVAVELFFGEGSRLTVL.